The 8 T cell receptor beta chains in this list originate from one sample, sequenced in a study of blood T cell repertoires in COVID-19. Assay used: immunoSEQ multiplex PCR; TCRdb lists only in-frame clones, some missing. The top ten clones hold about 6.5% of a sample with some 91,000 clones, more than 75% of them seen once. Sample: peripheral blood. These receptors were obtained from a man between 65 and 85 years old with acute or convalescent COVID-19.

This chain uses TRBV7-2 with TRBJ2-7, with 8 bases fitting TRBD2. The trim removed 3 bases at V and 2 bases at J, leaving 9 bases unmatched. Germline lookup yields CDR1 SGHTA and CDR2 FQGNSA. This CDR3 has 16 amino acids. Here the CDR3 reads CASSFFLAGSTYEQYF. CDR3 sequence (DNA): TGTGCCAGCAGCTTTTTCCTAGCGGGTAGCACCTACGAGCAGTACTTC.

V usage is TRBV6-5 and J usage is TRBJ1-2; no reliable D call. Germline V gene sequence: CDR1 MNHEY, CDR2 SVGAGI. V was shortened by 7 bases and J by 4 bases, with 13 bases between the two germline ends. The CDR3 contains 13 residues. The CDR3: CASNTGSGYGYTF. The CDR3, as DNA: TGTGCCAGCAATACCGGGAGCGGCTATGGCTACACCTTC.

With respect to this clone: Other DNA sequences in this sample translate to the same CDR3. The chain recombines TRBV6-5 with TRBJ1-5; maybe TRBD1 (5 bases). Germline lookup yields CDR1 MNHEY and CDR2 SVGAGI. Trimming removed 0 bases from V and 4 bases from J, with 7 bases in between. The CDR3 covers 14 residues. As DNA, the CDR3 is TGTGCCAGCAGTTACTCGGGGGGTAATCAGCCCCAGCATTTT. It translates to CASSYSGGNQPQHF.

The chain employs TRBV6-5 and TRBJ2-1, with D perhaps TRBD1 (6 bases). Germline CDR1 and CDR2: MNHEY and SVGAGI. CDR3 length: 16 residues. Trimming took off 2 bases at V and 0 bases at J, with 11 bases between the two ends. The CDR3: CASSYLGQSSYNEQFF. CDR3 bases: TGTGCCAGCAGTTACCTCGGACAGAGCTCCTACAATGAGCAGTTCTTC.

The chain combines TRBV10-2 with TRBJ1-2, with TRBD1 matching 9 bases. V lost 2 bases and J lost 4; bases outside the gene matches: 11. The CDR3 contains 17 residues. In germline, CDR1 is WSHSY, CDR2 SAAADI. The DNA for the CDR3 is TGCGCCAGCAGTGAGATAAAACCGGGACAGGGTTCCTATGGCTACACCTTC. As protein: CASSEIKPGQGSYGYTF.

The chain uses TRBV7-3 and TRBJ1-3; 11 nucleotides agree with TRBD1. CDR3 length: 18 amino acids. CDR1 SGHTA and CDR2 FQGTGA come from the germline V gene. V dropped 4 bases and J dropped 4; count of bases not matched to a gene: 12. CDR3: CASSYHIRGTGGGNTIYF. In DNA, the CDR3 is TGTGCCAGCAGCTACCACATCCGGGGGACAGGGGGAGGAAACACCATATATTTT.

This clone came up a few times. V and J are TRBV7-2 and TRBJ2-5, with TRBD2 matching over 11 bases. The CDR3 is 15 residues long. Per the germline V gene, CDR1 is SGHTA and CDR2 is FQGNSA. Trimming at V came to 0 bases and at J to 5 bases, leaving 2 bases not matched to a gene. DNA for the CDR3: TGTGCCAGCAGCTTAGCGACTAGCGGGGCGGAGACCCAGTACTTC. It encodes CASSLATSGAETQYF.

The J gene is TRBJ2-3, the V gene TRBV5-6, with 12 bases lining up with TRBD2. The V segment lost 0 bases and the J segment 5 bases; nucleotides outside the gene matches: 1. From germline, CDR1 is SGHDT and CDR2 YYEEEE. The length of the CDR3 is 15 residues. CDR3 DNA sequence: TGTGCCAGCAGCTTGGGACTAGCGGGAGAAGATACGCAGTATTTT. Protein: CASSLGLAGEDTQYF.